The 32 T cell receptor beta chains below were found in one sample sequenced in a study of T cells after yellow fever vaccination. One entry per CDR3 protein, called by TCRdb with MiXCR from the 5' RACE reads. Of around 400,000 distinct CDR3 sequences in the sample, around a tenth were seen once. The sample was PBMCs, taken on the day of the first yellow fever vaccination. All receptors derive from a man aged 18 to 30 who received the YFV17D yellow fever vaccine.

This clonotype was seen many times. The chain has TRBV7-9 and TRBJ2-7; TRBD2 aligns across 8 bases. This CDR3 region has 15 residues. In germline, CDR1 is SEHNR, CDR2 FQNEAQ (reference sequence). With V trimmed by 3 bases and J by 1 base, 5 bases remained unmatched. CDR3 sequence: CASSFLAGHSYEQYV. The CDR3 region has the DNA TGTGCCAGCAGCTTTCTAGCGGGTCATTCCTACGAGCAGTACGTC.

The chain recombines TRBV5-1 with TRBJ2-3; the match to TRBD1 covers 7 bases. The CDR3 totals 14 residues. V lost 3 bases to trimming and J lost 4 bases; unmatched junction nucleotides: 5. Germline lookup yields CDR1 SGHRS and CDR2 YFSETQ. CDR3 DNA: TGCGCCAGCAGCTCGCCGGACAGGTCAGATACGCAGTATTTT. The encoded protein is CASSSPDRSDTQYF.

In its sample, this clonotype was seen a few times. The CDR3 DNA sequence: TGTGCCATCACGGGGGGGGGGACTGAAGCTTTCTTT. Encoded protein: CAITGGGTEAFF. This chain uses TRBV10-3 with TRBJ1-1, with TRBD1 as a possible D gene (5 bases). CDR3 length: 12 residues. The V gene lost 7 bases and the J gene lost 5 bases, with 11 bases spanning the gap. Germline values: CDR1 ENHRY, CDR2 SYGVKD.

About this clonotype itself: Its ends do not fully match the called genes, so a read error is possible. V and J are TRBV2 and TRBJ2-2; TRBD2 matches at 14 bases. The CDR3 sequence is 18 residues long. Germline V gene lookup returns CDR1 SNHLY and CDR2 FYNNEI. CDR3 protein: CACSSGLAGGSNTGELFF. The DNA for the CDR3 is TGTGCCTGCAGCTCCGGACTAGCGGGGGGCTCGAACACCGGGGAGCTGTTTTTT. Supplemented by reference TRBV2 and TRBJ2-2, the full variable domain reads EPEVTQTPSHQVTQMGQEVILRCVPISNHLYFYWYRQILGQKVEFLVSFYNNEISEKSEIFDDQFSVERPDGSNFTLKIRSTKLEDSAMYFCACSSGLAGGSNTGELFFGEGSRLTVL.

This clonotype occurred a few times. The V call is TRBV11-2, the J call TRBJ1-3; 8 positions agree with TRBD1. V trimming: 2 bases; J trimming: 0 bases; junction bases outside the gene matches: 9. Germline V CDR1 and CDR2: SGHAT, FQNNGV. This CDR3 has 18 amino acids. In DNA, the CDR3 is TGTGCCAGCAGCTTACTTATGGGGACAGGCCCCTCTGGAAACACCATATATTTT. The encoded protein is CASSLLMGTGPSGNTIYF. The full variable domain, with the rest looked up from reference TRBV11-2 and TRBJ1-3, is EAGVAQSPRYKIIEKRQSVAFWCNPISGHATLYWYQQILGQGPKLLIQFQNNGVVDDSQLPKDRFSAERLKGVDSTLKIQPAKLEDSAVYLCASSLLMGTGPSGNTIYFGEGSWLTVV.

V is TRBV12-3 or TRBV12-4 and J is TRBJ2-5; D remains ambiguous. V lost 4 bases and J lost 4, with 10 bases in between. CDR3 length: 13 residues. The CDR3 region has the DNA TGTGCCAGCAGTTCCGACTCCCGAGAGACCCAGTACTTC. Translating gives CASSSDSRETQYF.

The V and J genes are TRBV15 and TRBJ1-3, with unresolved D. CDR3 length equals 15 residues. V lost 5 bases and J lost 3, with 14 bases in between. Germline lookup yields CDR1 LNHNV and CDR2 YYDKDF (reference sequence). The CDR3 reads CATSGSRTSGNTIYF. In nucleotides, the CDR3 is TGTGCCACCAGCGGATCTCGAACGAGTGGAAACACCATATATTTT.

The table lists this clonotype with a few counts. Relative to the germline gene, one junction end is altered; a read error may explain this. In DNA form, the CDR3 reads TGTGCCAGCACCGACGCCGGGACTAGCGGGGTGGAATTC. As protein: CASTDAGTSGVEF. The V call is TRBV7-9, the J call TRBJ2-1, with TRBD2 identical over 13 bases. The CDR3 extends over 13 amino acids. Germline V gene sequence: CDR1 SEHNR, CDR2 FQNEAQ (reference sequence).

This clonotype was seen more than once but under ten times. Compared with germline, one end of the junction differs, possibly owing to a read error. Here the CDR3 DNA reads TGTGCCAGCAGCTTAAAGGGCATGGTGCCGATCTTC. Translating it yields CASSLKGMVPIF. The V gene is TRBV7-2, the J gene TRBJ2-1, with D unresolved. Germline CDR1 reads SGHTA; CDR2 reads FQGNSA. This CDR3 is built from 12 residues.

The rearrangement links TRBV6-5 to TRBJ1-2; 8 bases fit TRBD1. V lost 0 bases and J lost 10; bases outside the gene matches: 4. This CDR3 region has 13 residues. Germline CDR1 MNHEY, CDR2 SVGAGI. The CDR3 loop reads CASSYSGQEIYTF. In DNA, the CDR3 is TGTGCCAGCAGTTACTCGGGACAGGAGATCTACACCTTC.

The chain links TRBV20-1 to TRBJ2-3; D uncertain. This CDR3 has 14 amino acids. The germline V and J ends were trimmed by 0 bases and 2 bases, with 9 bases remaining between them. Germline CDR1 reads DFQATT; CDR2 reads SNEGSKA (reference sequence). The CDR3 region has the DNA TGCAGTGCTAGAGATGGCAGGTCCACAGATACGCAGTATTTT. It codes for CSARDGRSTDTQYF.

A few counts support this clonotype. V usage is TRBV24-1 and J usage is TRBJ2-1, with 7 nucleotides matching TRBD1. The germline gives CDR1 KGHDR, CDR2 SFDVKD. With 2 bases clipped from V and 6 bases from J, the junction kept 6 bases outside the gene matches. The CDR3 has 15 amino acids. As DNA, the CDR3 is TGTGCCACCAGTGATTCTAGACAGGGTAGCAATGAGCAGTTCTTC. Translating it yields CATSDSRQGSNEQFF.

The gene calls are TRBV20-1 and TRBJ1-5; 8 bases are a match to TRBD1. This CDR3 has 13 residues. Trimming took 6 bases from V and 6 from J; bases not matched to a gene: 7. CDR1 and CDR2 from the germline V gene are DFQATT and SNEGSKA (reference sequence). The chain's CDR3 is CSAPTGESQPQHF. CDR3 sequence (DNA): TGCAGTGCACCGACAGGGGAGAGTCAGCCCCAGCATTTT.

This clonotype was recorded a few times. The V call is TRBV10-1, the J call TRBJ1-6; D is ambiguous. The CDR3 length is 13 residues. CDR1 WNHNN and CDR2 SYGVQD come from the germline V gene (reference sequence). Trimming cost V 2 bases and J 10 bases, with 9 bases left between them. As DNA, the CDR3 is TGCGCCAGCAGTGAGGACGGAGCCTCACCCCTCCACTTT. Its protein is CASSEDGASPLHF.

A few counts support this clonotype. The V call is TRBV5-6, the J call TRBJ2-4; possible D gene TRBD1, 5 bases. In germline, CDR1 is SGHDT, CDR2 YYEEEE. This CDR3 is built from 15 residues. V was shortened by 1 base and J by 4 bases, with 12 bases between the two germline ends. CDR3 sequence: CASSLMGQGKNIQYF. Written as DNA, the CDR3 is TGTGCCAGCAGCTTGATGGGGCAGGGTAAAAACATTCAGTACTTC.

In this sample, this clonotype turned up many times. The rearrangement links TRBV2 to TRBJ2-2, with 8 bases lining up with TRBD1. V lost 6 bases, J lost 0 bases, and 3 bases stayed unmatched. The CDR3 sequence is 15 residues long. CDR1 is SNHLY and CDR2 is FYNNEI in the germline V gene. The CDR3 DNA sequence: TGTGCCAGCAGCAGGACAGGGACGAACACCGGGGAGCTGTTTTTT. Protein product: CASSRTGTNTGELFF.

The chain combines TRBV12-3 or TRBV12-4 with TRBJ1-6; tentatively, D is TRBD1 (5 bases). This CDR3 has 14 residues. V was shortened by 4 bases and J by 9 bases, with 13 bases between the two germline ends. The CDR3 reads CASSSGRIGSPLHF. The CDR3 DNA reads TGTGCCAGCAGTTCGGGACGGATAGGTTCACCCCTCCACTTT.

The chain carries TRBV29-1 and TRBJ2-1; 9 nucleotides line up with TRBD2. The CDR3 contains 14 residues. CDR1 is SQVTM, CDR2 ANQGSEA, per germline. V trimming: 8 bases; J trimming: 0 bases; junction bases outside the gene matches: 5. CDR3 bases: TGCAGCTCTCGGCGGGGGGGCTCCTACAATGAGCAGTTCTTC. Its protein is CSSRRGGSYNEQFF.

The rearrangement joins TRBV14 to TRBJ2-1; no definite D call. Germline CDR1 reads SGHDN; CDR2 reads FVKESK. The CDR3 contains 16 residues. V lost 4 bases and J 0 bases, leaving 13 bases between the germline ends. CDR3 sequence (DNA): TGTGCCAGCAGCCCGAGTTTAATAAGCTCCTACAATGAGCAGTTCTTC. Translating it yields CASSPSLISSYNEQFF.

This clonotype came up a few times. This rearrangement joins TRBV12-3 or TRBV12-4 to TRBJ2-7; no clear D. This CDR3 is built from 12 residues. Trimming cost V 6 bases and J 7 bases, with 13 bases left between them. CDR3 DNA sequence: TGTGCCAGCAGCCCCGCCTTTATGGAGCAGTACTTC. As protein: CASSPAFMEQYF.

There are a few counts of this clonotype. J is TRBJ1-2 and V is TRBV2, with 9 positions matching TRBD1. With 5 bases clipped from V and 5 bases from J, the junction kept 6 bases outside the gene matches. The CDR3 sequence is 14 residues long. Germline CDR1 SNHLY, CDR2 FYNNEI. CDR3 in amino acids: CASSQDRGRYGYTF. The DNA of the CDR3 is TGTGCCAGCAGTCAGGACAGGGGACGGTATGGCTACACCTTC.

The gene calls are TRBV5-4 and TRBJ2-1; 9 bases are a match to TRBD2. After removal of 0 bases from V and 2 bases from J, the junction contained 12 bases not matched to a gene. CDR1 and CDR2 from the germline V gene are SGHNT and YYREEE (reference sequence). This CDR3 is built from 19 residues. The CDR3 sequence is CASSLVGLAVRGPYNEQFF. CDR3 nucleotide sequence: TGTGCCAGCAGCTTGGTGGGACTAGCAGTAAGGGGGCCCTACAATGAGCAGTTCTTC.

This clonotype has more than one count but fewer than ten. The V call is TRBV7-2, the J call TRBJ2-2, with a tentative D call TRBD2 (5 bases). The CDR3 is made up of 17 amino acids. V lost 0 bases, J lost 8 bases, and 19 bases lay in between. Germline V CDR1 and CDR2: SGHTA, FQGNSA. Written as DNA, the CDR3 is TGTGCCAGCAGCTTAGCACCCCCTCCTAGGACTCTGGGGGAGCTGTTTTTT. Its translation: CASSLAPPPRTLGELFF.

For the CDR3, the DNA is TGTGCCAGCCGAGGAGGATTCGGACTCACTGAAGCTTTCTTT. It yields the protein CASRGGFGLTEAFF. The V call is TRBV2, the J call TRBJ1-1; D is ambiguous. This CDR3 has 14 amino acids. CDR1 and CDR2 (germline): SNHLY, FYNNEI. Trimming removed 8 bases at V and 4 bases at J, with 17 bases between.

The V gene is TRBV12-3 or TRBV12-4, the J gene TRBJ2-1; 9 nucleotides line up with TRBD1. There are 15 residues in the CDR3. The V gene end was trimmed by 6 bases and the J gene end by 1 base; junction bases not matched to a gene: 4. The CDR3 loop reads CASSWGQGSYNEQFF. The CDR3 DNA is TGTGCCAGCAGCTGGGGACAGGGATCCTACAATGAGCAGTTCTTC.

This clonotype showed up just a few times. V and J are TRBV5-1 and TRBJ2-3, with 8 bases fitting TRBD1. Germline V gives CDR1 SGHRS, CDR2 YFSETQ. The V segment lost 4 bases and the J segment 5 bases; nucleotides outside the gene matches: 3. The CDR3 has 13 residues. Here the CDR3 reads CASSQGAGDTQYF. CDR3 in DNA: TGCGCCAGCAGCCAGGGGGCCGGAGATACGCAGTATTTT. Using reference TRBV5-1 and TRBJ2-3 for the parts outside the CDR3, the full variable domain is KAGVTQTPRYLIKTRGQQVTLSCSPISGHRSVSWYQQTPGQGLQFLFEYFSETQRNKGNFPGRFSGRQFSNSRSEMNVSTLELGDSALYLCASSQGAGDTQYFGPGTRLTVL.

A few counts support this clonotype. J is TRBJ1-3 and V is TRBV7-6; D may be TRBD1 (5 bases). Trimming took off 6 bases at V and 4 bases at J, with 19 bases between the two ends. The CDR3 contains 16 residues. CDR1 is SGHVS and CDR2 is FNYEAQ in the germline V gene. The CDR3 here is CASSPGWMASGNTIYF. CDR3 coding DNA: TGTGCCAGCAGTCCAGGGTGGATGGCTTCGGGAAACACCATATATTTT.

The chain combines TRBV30 with TRBJ2-5; TRBD1 or TRBD2 may be the D gene (5 bases each). Germline CDR1 GTSNPN, CDR2 SVGIG (reference sequence). The CDR3 sequence is 16 residues long. V was cut by 1 base and J by 5 bases, with 20 bases left in between. CDR3 nucleotide sequence: TGTGCCTGGAGTGGAACCGGGACCATTAAAGGGGAGACCCAGTACTTC. Protein sequence: CAWSGTGTIKGETQYF.

V and J are TRBV5-6 and TRBJ2-7, with D perhaps TRBD2 (5 bases). The CDR3 is 16 amino acids. The germline gives CDR1 SGHDT, CDR2 YYEEEE. Trimming pared 4 bases from V and 4 bases from J, leaving 21 bases between. CDR3 coding DNA: TGTGCCAGCAGCGCCCAACCCGGGAATAAGGTGTACGAGCAGTACTTC. It specifies CASSAQPGNKVYEQYF.

This clonotype was counted at least ten times. The chain employs TRBV7-9 and TRBJ1-1; TRBD1 matches 10 bases. Germline V lookup: CDR1 SEHNR, CDR2 FQNEAQ (reference sequence). The CDR3 is made up of 17 amino acids. The J segment lost 2 bases and the V segment lost 1 base, leaving 7 bases of the junction unmatched. The CDR3 loop is CASSLVGQGGINTEAFF. As DNA, the CDR3 is TGTGCCAGCAGCTTAGTCGGACAGGGGGGAATAAACACTGAAGCTTTCTTT.

The J gene is TRBJ1-2, the V gene TRBV6-2 or TRBV6-3, with D perhaps TRBD1 (5 bases). The V end was cut by 8 bases, the J end by 3 bases, with 10 bases between. CDR1 is MNHEY, CDR2 SVGEGT, per germline. This CDR3 has 12 amino acids. CDR3 region: CASLGEDYGYTF. CDR3 nucleotides: TGTGCCAGCCTGGGGGAAGACTATGGCTACACCTTC.

This clonotype was counted once. The chain combines TRBV28 with TRBJ2-7; 11 nucleotides align to TRBD1. With V trimmed by 7 bases and J by 0 bases, 8 bases remained unmatched. Germline V lookup: CDR1 MDHEN, CDR2 SYDVKM. This CDR3 comprises 16 residues. The CDR3 loop is CASNSAGTGGSYEQYV. The CDR3 DNA follows: TGTGCCAGCAATTCCGCCGGGACAGGGGGCTCCTACGAGCAGTACGTC.